The rows below give T cell receptor beta chains drawn from one sample of a study of blood T cell repertoires in COVID-19. Using immunoSEQ multiplex PCR, the repertoire was profiled, and TCRdb retains in-frame clones only, with some absent. The sample has some 130,000 clones; under 90% are singletons. Sequenced material: peripheral blood. The receptors stem from a woman aged 60-75 years with active or convalescent COVID-19. Each CDR3 is given with its conserved first and last residue. Only part of the rows carry a size: once, few, many, or a class if the clone is expanded.

V	J	size	CDR3
TRBV7-3	TRBJ2-5	NA	CASSPSGNSGETQYF
TRBV7-3	TRBJ1-1	few	CASSKRQGNTEAFF
TRBV29-1	TRBJ1-1	NA	CSVDGGSSTEAFF
TRBV6-5	TRBJ1-1	few	CASTFREGNTEAFF
TRBV19	TRBJ1-2	NA	CASSISLSTEAGYTF
TRBV6-5	TRBJ1-5	NA	CASGSHSNQPQHF
TRBV7-9	TRBJ1-5	NA	CASSLDTQPQHF
TRBV27	TRBJ2-2	few	CASSLEPWASGGPNTGELFF
TRBV19	TRBJ1-2	NA	CASLDRAFYGYTF
TRBV6-5	TRBJ2-3	once	CASVPPVSTDTQYF
TRBV5-1	TRBJ2-5	NA	CASSLGGGTQETQYF
TRBV2	TRBJ1-6	NA	CASTVQGQNSPLHF
TRBV19	TRBJ2-7	NA	CASSRDSFENYEQYF
TRBV2	TRBJ2-7	few	CASSLDSYPYEQYF